This TCR beta chain is from a study of cytomegalovirus exposure and HLA in healthy donors (dated by TCRdb to 2016 to 2017). With regard to the full study: According to an earlier analysis of around 600 of the donors, roughly 180 million T cells yielded roughly 110 million unique TCR beta sequences and around 280 Gb of sequence data. Donor age, sex, ethnicity and CMV serostatus were compiled alongside the repertoire data. Roughly five DR-DQ haplotypes were handled as single units for association and clustering, since linkage in the cohort was strong. Roughly 300 gigabases of sequencing data and tens of millions of unique TCR sequences were included in an early release covering 550 to 800 HLA-typed donors. In a later analysis, previously published TCR beta repertoires from roughly 710 donors were re-analyzed and high-resolution HLA genotyping was added so that TCR occurrence patterns could be studied. All discovery cohort repertoires had been generated using a single sequencing platform. Typing coverage varied by locus: roughly 629-630 donors for A, B, C, DRB1 and DQB1; more than 500 for DQA1; more than 600 for DPA1; 450 to 480 for DPB1. Of the roughly 400 genotyped donors, approximately 80% fell in the genetic ancestry cluster associated with self-reported Caucasian donors. Rather than using new phenotypic data, the later analysis identified candidate immune exposures from TCR beta sequences and from how often those sequences occurred across donors. Besides the first cohort of hundreds of subjects, a separate validation cohort made up of 120 different subjects was used. The study was designed to test whether signatures of past pathogen exposure could be identified by cataloging public T cell receptors. Genome-wide SNP genotypes for about 65% of the 666 donors were used in a later genetic analysis, which treated that subset as a discovery cohort. To predict cytomegalovirus infection status, the study combined high-throughput TCR immunosequencing, statistical association of individual TCRs with disease status, and machine learning. An earlier analysis of 500 to 750 of the donors applied high-throughput TCR beta sequencing to assess whether each TCR beta V gene segment acted as functional or pseudogenic. Among around 400 genotyped donors of the cohort, an average of about 220,000 unique TCR beta nucleotide sequences was sequenced per donor, of which about 19% were non-productive. Class I and class II HLA loci were covered by the typing at four-digit resolution. The T cell repertoires of roughly 660 subjects were profiled by immunosequencing and related to cytomegalovirus serostatus.

Study-wide findings and limitations: Several of the top co-occurrence clusters appeared to be linked to parvovirus B19, influenza, CMV and Epstein-Barr virus, according to a later analysis. A total of about 150 TCR beta chains were listed by the study as associated with cytomegalovirus. Most TCR sequences were observed very rarely across donors, whereas some public TCRs were present in many individuals. Roughly uniform sequencing depth across donors was assumed in presence/absence analyses, although this assumption may not hold. Correlated functional status among segregating V segments might be attributable to linkage disequilibrium, but an unknown experimental factor could not be ruled out. When HLA alleles, especially DR and DQ, strongly co-occurred, TCR associations were difficult to assign to individual alleles. A later analysis found that most CMV-associated TCR beta chains appeared HLA-restricted, with HLA associations seemingly driven largely by CMV exposure. Specific HLA alleles were associated with 15,000 to 20,000 TCR beta sequences at a false discovery rate of 0.05 in a later analysis. The only immune exposure information available for the cohort was CMV serostatus. A later analysis found that TCR association rates varied across HLA loci, with DRB1 alleles showing the most associated TCRs and HLA-C alleles the fewest. Because HLA typing was missing for some donors at each locus, association tests included only the typed subset. In vitro tests confirmed that three of the cytomegalovirus-associated TCR beta chains recognize cytomegalovirus antigens. According to a later genetic analysis, donors in an Asian-associated ancestry cluster had fewer N-insertions in productive TCRs than the approximately 670-donor mean. In a later genetic analysis, a missense DCLRE1C variant was associated with V-gene and J-gene trimming of TCR beta chains, and the association was replicated in an independent cohort. A further reported finding was that TCR beta sequences accurately predicted the HLA-A and HLA-B alleles for most subjects in the first cohort. Some IMGT-functional V segments, including TRBV6-2 and TRBV6-3, could not be distinguished by the 87-base-pair reads and were therefore excluded. Broadly in line with IMGT annotations, most TCR beta V segments showed up in productive rearrangements about 87% or about 30% of the time in an earlier analysis of several hundred of the donors. This cohort had only TCR beta chains sequenced, and the lack of alpha or paired-chain data limited which features could be detected. Compared with equally common non-associated chains, HLA-associated TCR beta chains in a later analysis were more clonally expanded and had lower generation probabilities. The sequencing pipeline was judged likely to have produced a cluster of highly shared sequence variants as a technical artifact. In both the original and validation cohorts, the classifier was reported to diagnose cytomegalovirus status with high specificity and sensitivity. Over 15 rarely observed V segments, including chromosome 9 orphons, were excluded from the earlier analysis of a few hundred of the donors because counts were too low. According to the authors, the approach could potentially be generalized to other disease states and immunological phenotypes.

In total, just over 650 healthy bone marrow donors made up the cohort. At the time of sampling, all cohort members were nominally healthy, though unrecorded immune exposures were likely present. The donor was CMV seronegative and belonged to the group of under 400 seronegative cohort members. A peripheral blood sample was provided by each donor, and peripheral blood mononuclear cells were used for TCR beta sequencing. Genomic DNA was extracted from the blood cell samples with the Qiagen DNeasy Blood Extraction Kit. Comments on this clone: This receptor's antigen is unknown. No much larger clone exists at a distance of one base, and base qualities are not known.

Receptor libraries were prepared by the immunoSEQ multiplex PCR assay. For the multiplex PCR, a mixture combining 60 forward primers for TCR Vbeta segments and 13 reverse primers for TCR Jbeta segments was used. Amplification of the CDR3 region of rearranged TCR beta genes was performed with a multiplex PCR assay on genomic DNA. On the Illumina HiSeq System, the amplified TCR beta libraries were sequenced as 87-base-pair reads. The published analysis was carried out like this. In a later analysis, 70 million to 95 million unique TCR beta chains were counted across the approximately 670 repertoires, and about 9.9 million of these chains were shared by at least two donors. Raw reads were error-corrected and collapsed into unique sequences with a nearest-neighbor algorithm that merged closely related sequences to remove PCR and sequencing errors. V, D and J gene segments were assigned by aligning CDR3 sequences to IMGT reference sequences. For a sequence to be retained, a match of at least six nucleotides was required to both a V gene segment and a J gene segment. Rearrangements were classified as productive when the CDR3 lacked stop codons and remained in frame with V and J, and all other rearrangements were classified as non-productive. Following IMGT convention, CDR3 was defined as the stretch from the second conserved V-encoded cysteine to the conserved J-encoded phenylalanine. The earlier analysis of about 570 of the donors excluded any sequence lacking an unambiguous match to a single V gene segment. In an earlier analysis of about 590 of the donors, a V segment was called functional when productive rearrangements were above 56.7%, and segregating when the standard deviation between donors exceeded 5%. A statistical classification framework was built for diagnosing cytomegalovirus status from the catalog of TCR beta chain sequences. V and J gene assignment, in a later analysis, came from comparing TCR nucleotide sequences with IMGT/GENE-DB human TR gene sequences. In a later analysis, CDR3 sequences and most-parsimonious VDJ recombination scenarios were assigned using the TCRdist pipeline. A later analysis defined each TCR beta chain by its CDR3 amino acid sequence plus V-gene family, and excluded reads lacking a unique V-gene family. To address suspected cross-contamination and a sequencing artifact, a later analysis removed under 600 highly shared, low-generation-probability nucleotide sequences. For each public chain, a later analysis derived a clonal expansion index from normalized ranks of inferred template counts within each repertoire. A later analysis computed generation probabilities with a VDJ recombination model fitted to out-of-frame rearrangements, and checked the results against IGoR. A later analysis scored TCR-TCR, TCR-HLA and TCR-CMV co-occurrence with hypergeometric tests, applying a repertoire-size bias correction to TCR pairs. To estimate false discovery rates, a later analysis permuted the HLA or CMV assignments 20 times. In a later analysis, co-occurring TCRs were grouped using DBSCAN, and TCRdist sequence similarity was added for clustering within HLA-allele-positive subsets. For co-occurrence clustering, repertoires with fewer than 30,000 or more than 120,000 public chains were excluded, along with roughly five repertoires with anomalous nucleotide sharing. What TCRdb holds here is the immuneACCESS table cut down to in-frame rearrangements. Part of the clones is not present; checked against another copy, under half of the missing clones reflect an unresolved V gene, and the others are unexplained. The DNA gave D and trimming, while V, J and clone size come from that table. The sample table lists approximately 130,000 clones, more than 65% of them with a count of one. About 1.7% of the sample is in the top ten clones.

Trimming accounts for 3 bases at V and 4 bases at J, while the number of junction bases matched to no gene is 8. The germline V gene (reference sequence) yields LNHDA for CDR1 and SQIVND for CDR2. The CDR3 runs 18 residues from the cysteine to the phenylalanine. Only the CDR3 part of the read is kept: 54 bases, read in frame from the first base. The sequence joins TRBV19 to TRBJ2-5; a stretch of 16 junction bases matches TRBD2. The sequenced sample consisted of PBMCs. This receptor was obtained from a man younger than 30 in good health and CMV-seronegative. In nucleotide form, the sequence is TGTGCCAGTAGTATCGGGACTAGCGGGGGGGCACGGGGAGAGACCCAGTACTTC. The translation is CASSIGTSGGARGETQYF. The reference TRBV19 and TRBJ2-5 proteins fill in what lies around the CDR3, so the full variable domain reads DGGITQSPKYLFRKEGQNVTLSCEQNLNHDAMYWYRQDPGQGLRLIYYSQIVNDFQKGDIAEGYSVSREKKESFPLTVTSAQKNPTAFYLCASSIGTSGGARGETQYFGPGTRLLVL.